This is a list of T cell receptor beta chains from one sample in a study of T cell responses to AZD1222 COVID-19 vaccine. Produced via immunoSEQ multiplex PCR; TCRdb's table is partial and in-frame only. Of some 120,000 clones in the sample, around 93% were seen once. This specimen was peripheral blood, taken on day 0 of AZD1222 vaccination. The origin of the receptors is an adult in good health. Each CDR3 is given with its conserved first and last residue. A D gene is named only where the DNA matches it firmly. Rows may omit the clone size; those that give it use once, few, many or a size class.

j_call d_call clone_size v_call cdr3_length cdr3_nt cdr3_aa
TRBJ1-3 NA NA TRBV9 16 TGTGCCAGCAGCGTAGATACAGGGAGCTCTGGAAACACCATATATTTT CASSVDTGSSGNTIYF
TRBJ2-5 NA NA TRBV10-3 12 TGTGCCATCAGTGAGTACCAAGAGACCCAGTACTTC CAISEYQETQYF
TRBJ1-1 NA NA TRBV5-1 13 TGCGCCAGCAGCACCGGACCCGACACTGAAGCTTTCTTT CASSTGPDTEAFF
TRBJ1-6 TRBD1 NA TRBV30 16 TGTGCCTGGAGAGGAATACGACAGGGGGAAACCTCACCCCTCCACTTT CAWRGIRQGETSPLHF
TRBJ1-3 NA NA TRBV27 17 TGTGCCAGCAGTCCTCGGGTAGGGGGGGACTCTGGAAACACCATATATTTT CASSPRVGGDSGNTIYF
TRBJ2-7 NA NA TRBV11-2 14 TGTGCCAGCAGCTTTTGGGGGGCTTCCTACGAGCAGTACTTC CASSFWGASYEQYF
TRBJ2-1 TRBD1 NA TRBV16 17 TGTGCCAGCAGCCATCTCCGGGACAGGGGTTCCTACAATGAGCAGTTCTTC CASSHLRDRGSYNEQFF
TRBJ1-2 NA NA TRBV18 13 TGTGCCAGCTCACCGGGAAGTAACTATGGCTACACCTTC CASSPGSNYGYTF
TRBJ1-3 NA NA TRBV28 15 TGTGCCAGCAGTTTAAGGGGGGGCTCTGGAAACACCATATATTTT CASSLRGGSGNTIYF
TRBJ2-7 TRBD1 NA TRBV18 14 TGTGCCAGCTCACCAGAAGGGGGCCCCTACGAGCAGTACTTC CASSPEGGPYEQYF
TRBJ2-1 TRBD2 once TRBV7-9 14 TGTGCCAGCAGCTCCGGGACTACCTACAATGAGCAGTTCTTC CASSSGTTYNEQFF
TRBJ1-1 NA NA TRBV19 12 TGTGCCAGTAGTTGGAGGAGCACTGAAGCTTTCTTT CASSWRSTEAFF
TRBJ1-6 NA NA TRBV5-6 16 TGTGCCAGCAGCTTGGGATCGGGGGCCTATAATTCACCCCTCCACTTT CASSLGSGAYNSPLHF
TRBJ1-6 TRBD1 NA TRBV6-5 14 TGTGCCAGCAGAGAGGACAGGGGTAATTCACCCCTCCACTTT CASREDRGNSPLHF
TRBJ1-2 TRBD1 NA TRBV6-1 13 TGTGCCAGCAGTGAGGACAGGGGGAATGGCTACACCTTC CASSEDRGNGYTF
TRBJ2-7 NA NA TRBV7-3 15 TGTGCCAGCAGTCCTACACCTAGGGCACCCTACGAGCAGTACTTC CASSPTPRAPYEQYF
TRBJ2-1 TRBD2 NA TRBV15 16 TGTGCCACCAGCAGAGTATCGGCGGGAGGGCAGAAAGAGCAGTTCTTC CATSRVSAGGQKEQFF
TRBJ2-1 TRBD2 NA TRBV11-1 14 TGTGCCAGCAGCCCCCAGGGACTATACAATGAGCAGTTCTTC CASSPQGLYNEQFF
TRBJ2-2 TRBD1 once TRBV9 16 TGTGCCAGCAGCGGGTGGACAGGGCAGTCCACCGGGGAGCTGTTTTTT CASSGWTGQSTGELFF
TRBJ2-3 TRBD2 NA TRBV19 13 TGTGCCAGTAGCCCTGGGACTAGAAGTACGCAGTATTTT CASSPGTRSTQYF
TRBJ1-2 NA NA TRBV28 15 TGTGCCAGCAGTTTCCCCCACGGGACACATAGCGGCTACACCTTC CASSFPHGTHSGYTF
TRBJ1-1 NA NA TRBV21-1 13 TGTGCCAGCAGCAGGTCGGAGAACACTGAAGCTTTCTTT CASSRSENTEAFF
TRBJ1-4 NA NA TRBV28 16 TGTGCCAGCAGCCGGGGAGGATCGGCGACTAATGAAAAACTGTTTTTT CASSRGGSATNEKLFF
TRBJ1-5 NA NA TRBV9 15 TGTGCCAGCAGTCCGACGGGACACCTCAATCAGCCCCAGCATTTT CASSPTGHLNQPQHF
TRBJ1-1 NA NA TRBV6-5 14 TGTGCCAGCAGTATGGTAAGGAAACAGACTGAAGCTTTCTTT CASSMVRKQTEAFF
TRBJ2-3 NA NA TRBV7-2 12 TGTGCCAGCAGCCTTGGAGACGATACGCAGTATTTT CASSLGDDTQYF
TRBJ2-7 TRBD2 NA TRBV5-1 15 TGCGCCAGCAGCATACTCGGGGGGAGCTCCTACGAGCAGTACTTC CASSILGGSSYEQYF
TRBJ2-5 NA NA TRBV19 14 TGTGCCAGTAGTATAGCAGGGGCCGTCGGGACCCAGTACTTC CASSIAGAVGTQYF
TRBJ2-3 TRBD1 NA TRBV5-4 15 TGTGCCAGCAGCGCAATGGGACAGGGGTCAGATACGCAGTATTTT CASSAMGQGSDTQYF
TRBJ2-7 NA NA TRBV11-3 15 TGTGCCAGCAGCTTAGGCCATGGCAGGAACTACGAGCAGTACTTC CASSLGHGRNYEQYF
TRBJ1-1 NA NA TRBV7-8 11 TGTGCCAGCAGCTCCCAGGGTGAAGCTTTCTTT CASSSQGEAFF
TRBJ1-1 TRBD1 NA TRBV9 13 TGTGCCAGCAACCCAGGGGGCAGGACTGAAGCTTTCTTT CASNPGGRTEAFF
TRBJ2-1 NA NA TRBV7-9 15 TGTGCCAGCAGCTCGACAGGACGTAACTACAATGAGCAGTTCTTC CASSSTGRNYNEQFF
TRBJ2-1 TRBD2 NA TRBV7-3 16 TGTGCCAGTCAGCCCTCACTAGCGGGCCCTTTTAATGAGCAGTTCTTC CASQPSLAGPFNEQFF
TRBJ1-2 NA NA TRBV18 14 TGTGCCAGCTCACCATCCACAGGAATCTATGGCTACACCTTC CASSPSTGIYGYTF
TRBJ2-1 NA few TRBV25-1 15 TGTGCCAGCAGTACATGGCGGGGCTCCTACAATGAGCAGTTCTTC CASSTWRGSYNEQFF
TRBJ2-1 NA NA TRBV3-1/TRBV3-2 17 TGTGCCAGCAGCCTCCACCACCCAGCGGCCCCCCGGTATGAGCAGTTCTTC CASSLHHPAAPRYEQFF
TRBJ1-5 NA once TRBV5-1 14 TGCGCCAGCAGCTTGGCCGGGGGAGATCAGCCCCAGCATTTT CASSLAGGDQPQHF
TRBJ1-1 NA NA TRBV4-2 12 TGTGCCAGCAGCCATTTGGGCAAGGAAGCTTTCTTT CASSHLGKEAFF
TRBJ2-5 NA NA TRBV6-1 14 TGTGCCAGCAGTGATCCCCGGGTCCTGGAGACCCAGTACTTC CASSDPRVLETQYF
TRBJ1-6 NA NA TRBV7-9 19 TGTGCCAGCAGCTTCGATGGGCAGGATGGAAGCTCCTATAATTCACCCCTCCACTTT CASSFDGQDGSSYNSPLHF
TRBJ1-2 NA NA TRBV6-5 11 TGTGCCAGCAGGGACAATTATGGCTACACCTTC CASRDNYGYTF
TRBJ1-3 NA NA TRBV7-8 14 TGTGCCAGCAGCTTAGTAGGGTCGGGAAACACCATATATTTT CASSLVGSGNTIYF
TRBJ1-1 NA NA TRBV24-1 14 TGTGCCACCAGTGACTATCACTTAAACACTGAAGCTTTCTTT CATSDYHLNTEAFF
TRBJ2-5 NA NA TRBV6-6 12 TGTGCCAGCAGGGGGGGTGGGGAGACCCAGTACTTC CASRGGGETQYF
TRBJ1-2 NA NA TRBV28 14 TGTGCCAGCAGTTTCGGGGATAGACACTATGGCTACACCTTC CASSFGDRHYGYTF
TRBJ1-1 NA NA TRBV18 14 TGTGCCAGCTCACCACCGCCGGGGAGAGAAGAAGCTTTCTTT CASSPPPGREEAFF
TRBJ2-2 NA once TRBV10-3 12 TGTGCCATCAGTGAAGGGGTCGGGGAGCTGTTTTTT CAISEGVGELFF
TRBJ1-2 NA NA TRBV6-5 15 TGTGCCAGCAGTCTCGCCCGGTACACAACCCATGGCTACACCTTC CASSLARYTTHGYTF
TRBJ2-2 NA NA TRBV7-2 12 TGTGCCAGCAGCTTCGACCGCGGGGAGCTGTTTTTT CASSFDRGELFF
TRBJ1-5 NA NA TRBV10-3 13 TGTGCCATTTCGCCGGGTAGCAATCAGCCCCAGCATTTT CAISPGSNQPQHF
TRBJ2-1 NA NA TRBV29-1 15 TGCAGCGTTGCTGGACGGGTCAGCTCCTACAATGAGCAGTTCTTC CSVAGRVSSYNEQFF